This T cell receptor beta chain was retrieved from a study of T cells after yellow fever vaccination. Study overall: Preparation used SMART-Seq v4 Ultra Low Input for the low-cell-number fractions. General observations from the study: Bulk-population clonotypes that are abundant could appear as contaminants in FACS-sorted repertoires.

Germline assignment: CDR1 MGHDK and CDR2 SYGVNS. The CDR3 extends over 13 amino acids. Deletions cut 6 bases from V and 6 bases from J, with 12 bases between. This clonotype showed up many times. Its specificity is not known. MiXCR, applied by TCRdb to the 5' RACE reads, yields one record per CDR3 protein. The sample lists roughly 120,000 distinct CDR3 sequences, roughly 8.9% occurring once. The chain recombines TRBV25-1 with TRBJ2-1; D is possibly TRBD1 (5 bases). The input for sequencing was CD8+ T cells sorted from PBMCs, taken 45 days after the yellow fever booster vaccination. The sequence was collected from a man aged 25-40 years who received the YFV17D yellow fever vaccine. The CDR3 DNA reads TGTGCCAGCAGCAGGGTGGGGTCCAATGAGCAGTTCTTC. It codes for CASSRVGSNEQFF.